The clone carrying this T cell receptor (beta chain) showed up many times. The antigen remains unidentified. The data stem from a study of CD8 T cells in ankylosing spondylitis. Each TCR beta library was made by quantitative 5'-RACE that incorporated molecular barcodes. TCRdb fed the 5' RACE reads into MiXCR, producing one record per CDR3 protein. The repertoire consists of roughly 160,000 distinct CDR3 sequences, with roughly 10% occurring once and the leading ten covering approximately 15%. Findings of the study overall: CD8+ disease-linked clones were present at relatively low frequencies in blood. Disease-linked clones reportedly showed significant enrichment in matched ankylosing spondylitis synovial fluid. Apparently characteristic of ankylosing spondylitis blood was a TCR beta motif (about eight highly homologous variants).

Between the trimmed V and J ends, which lost 0 bases and 3 bases, there was a span of 13 bases. The V gene's germline CDR1 is LGHNA and CDR2 YNFKEQ. The CDR3 contains 16 residues. The sequenced sample consisted of blood, either unsorted or a sorted T cell fraction (not recorded which). The chain uses TRBV4-2 and TRBJ2-3; weak D call: TRBD2 (6 bases). This sequence was found in a female donor with ankylosing spondylitis or in good health (not recorded which). The CDR3 sequence is CASSQETGGRTDTQYF. Written as DNA, the CDR3 is TGTGCCAGCAGCCAAGAAACTGGAGGGAGGACAGATACGCAGTATTTT.